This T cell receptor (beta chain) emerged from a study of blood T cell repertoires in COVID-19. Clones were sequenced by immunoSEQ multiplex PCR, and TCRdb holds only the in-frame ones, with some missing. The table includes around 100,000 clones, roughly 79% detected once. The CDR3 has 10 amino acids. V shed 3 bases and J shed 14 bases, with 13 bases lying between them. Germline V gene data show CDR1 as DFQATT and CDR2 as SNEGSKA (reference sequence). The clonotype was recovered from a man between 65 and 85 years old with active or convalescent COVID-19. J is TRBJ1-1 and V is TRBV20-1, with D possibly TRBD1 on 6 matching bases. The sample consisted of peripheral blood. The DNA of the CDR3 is TGCAGTGCTAGGGACACAGGGCTATTCTTT. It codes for CSARDTGLFF.